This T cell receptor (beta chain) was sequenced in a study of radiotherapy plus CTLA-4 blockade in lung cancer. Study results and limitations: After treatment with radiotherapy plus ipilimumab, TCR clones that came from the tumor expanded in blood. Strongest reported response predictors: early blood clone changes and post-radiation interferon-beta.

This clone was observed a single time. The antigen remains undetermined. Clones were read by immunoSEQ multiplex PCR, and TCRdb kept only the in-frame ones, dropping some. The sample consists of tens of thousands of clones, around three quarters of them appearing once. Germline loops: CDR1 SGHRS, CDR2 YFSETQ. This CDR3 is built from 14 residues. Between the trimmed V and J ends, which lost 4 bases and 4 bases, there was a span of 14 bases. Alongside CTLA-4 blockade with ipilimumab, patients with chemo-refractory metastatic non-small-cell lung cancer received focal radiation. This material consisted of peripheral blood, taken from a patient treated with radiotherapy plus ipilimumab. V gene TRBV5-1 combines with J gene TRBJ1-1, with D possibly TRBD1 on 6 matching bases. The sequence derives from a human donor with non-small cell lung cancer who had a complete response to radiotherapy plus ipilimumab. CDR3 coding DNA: TGCGCCAGCAGCCAAACTGGGGGGCGCACTGAAGCTTTCTTT. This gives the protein CASSQTGGRTEAFF. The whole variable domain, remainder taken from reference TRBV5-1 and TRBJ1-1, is KAGVTQTPRYLIKTRGQQVTLSCSPISGHRSVSWYQQTPGQGLQFLFEYFSETQRNKGNFPGRFSGRQFSNSRSEMNVSTLELGDSALYLCASSQTGGRTEAFFGQGTRLTVV.